Included here is one T cell receptor (beta chain) sequence, with context. These data originate in a study of blood T cell repertoires in COVID-19. About the research overall: COVID-19 samples, acute and convalescent, were from the United States, Italy and Spain. The analysed material was cDNA or gDNA that came from T cells, B-cell-depleted T cells, or PBMCs.

Methods used by the authors: For nucleated cells, counts were estimated from reference gene primer amplification. Sequencing used immunoSEQ multiplex PCR; TCRdb keeps in-frame clones, though not all of them. V, J and clone size reflect that table, while D and trimming were determined from the DNA. The data hold around 99,000 clones, with roughly nine tenths observed a single time. V was trimmed by 4 bases and J by 8 bases, leaving 16 bases between them. Germline V gene data show CDR1 as SGHNT and CDR2 as YYREEE (reference sequence). The CDR3 consists of 14 residues. This rearrangement joins TRBV5-4 to TRBJ2-1; maybe TRBD1 (5 bases). Material for sequencing was peripheral blood. This receptor was identified in a man aged 40-49 years with active or convalescent COVID-19. This CDR3 reads CASSPMPDSDEQFF. The CDR3 nucleotides read TGTGCCAGCAGCCCTATGCCCGACAGCGATGAGCAGTTCTTC. Supplemented by reference TRBV5-4 and TRBJ2-1, the full variable domain reads ETGVTQSPTHLIKTRGQQVTLRCSSQSGHNTVSWYQQALGQGPQFIFQYYREEENGRGNFPPRFSGLQFPNYSSELNVNALELDDSALYLCASSPMPDSDEQFFGPGTRLTVL.